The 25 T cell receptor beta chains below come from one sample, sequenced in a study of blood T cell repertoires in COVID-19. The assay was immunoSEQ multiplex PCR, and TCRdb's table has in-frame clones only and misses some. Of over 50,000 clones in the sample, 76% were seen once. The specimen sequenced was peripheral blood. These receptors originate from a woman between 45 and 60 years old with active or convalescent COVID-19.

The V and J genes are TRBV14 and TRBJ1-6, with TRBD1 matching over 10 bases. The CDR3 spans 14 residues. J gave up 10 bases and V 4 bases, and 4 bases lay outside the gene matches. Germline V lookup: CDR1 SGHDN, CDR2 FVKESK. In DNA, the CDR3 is TGTGCCAGCAGCCGGGGGACAGGGGAATCACCCCTCCACTTT. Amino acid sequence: CASSRGTGESPLHF.

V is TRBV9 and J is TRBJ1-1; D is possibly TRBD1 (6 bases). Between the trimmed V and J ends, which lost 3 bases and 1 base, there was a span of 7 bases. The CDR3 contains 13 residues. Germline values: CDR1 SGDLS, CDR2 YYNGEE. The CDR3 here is CASSAQGNTEAFF. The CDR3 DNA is TGTGCCAGCAGCGCACAGGGGAACACTGAAGCTTTCTTT. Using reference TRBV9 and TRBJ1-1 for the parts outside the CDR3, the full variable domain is DSGVTQTPKHLITATGQRVTLRCSPRSGDLSVYWYQQSLDQGLQFLIQYYNGEERAKGNILERFSAQQFPDLHSELNLSSLELGDSALYFCASSAQGNTEAFFGQGTRLTVV.

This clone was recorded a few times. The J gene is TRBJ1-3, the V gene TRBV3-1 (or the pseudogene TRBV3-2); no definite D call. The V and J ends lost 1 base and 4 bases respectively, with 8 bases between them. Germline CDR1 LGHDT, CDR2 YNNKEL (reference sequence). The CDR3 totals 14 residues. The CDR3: CASSQGSGGNTIYF. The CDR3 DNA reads TGTGCCAGCAGCCAAGGGTCGGGGGGAAACACCATATATTTT.

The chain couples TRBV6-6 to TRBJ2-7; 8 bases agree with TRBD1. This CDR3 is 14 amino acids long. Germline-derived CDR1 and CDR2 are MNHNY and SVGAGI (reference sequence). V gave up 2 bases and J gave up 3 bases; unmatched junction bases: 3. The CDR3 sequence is CASSYGTGFYEQYF. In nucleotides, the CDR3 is TGTGCCAGCAGTTACGGGACAGGATTCTACGAGCAGTACTTC.

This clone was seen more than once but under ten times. Written as DNA, the CDR3 is TGTGCCAGCAGCCCAACGACAGGGGGCACTGAAGCTTTCTTT. Translated, it gives CASSPTTGGTEAFF. The J gene is TRBJ1-1, the V gene TRBV7-6; 9 positions match TRBD1. From germline, CDR1 is SGHVS and CDR2 FNYEAQ. The length of the CDR3 is 14 residues. With 5 bases clipped from V and 4 bases from J, the junction kept 5 bases outside the gene matches.

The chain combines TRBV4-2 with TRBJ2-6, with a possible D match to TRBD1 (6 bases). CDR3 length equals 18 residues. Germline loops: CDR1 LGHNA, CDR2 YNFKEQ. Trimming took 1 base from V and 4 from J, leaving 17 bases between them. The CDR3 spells CASSQGDTTYPGANVLTF. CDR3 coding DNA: TGTGCCAGCAGCCAAGGGGACACCACTTACCCCGGGGCCAACGTCCTGACTTTC.

In DNA form, the CDR3 reads TGTGCCAGCAGTCTCCGAGGGGGTGAAAAACTGTTTTTT. Its protein is CASSLRGGEKLFF. The rearrangement links TRBV6-2 or TRBV6-3 to TRBJ1-4, with D perhaps TRBD1 (6 bases). The CDR3 has 13 residues. Trimming cost V 5 bases and J 7 bases, with 11 bases left between them. The germline CDR1 and CDR2 sequences are MNHEY and SVGEGT.

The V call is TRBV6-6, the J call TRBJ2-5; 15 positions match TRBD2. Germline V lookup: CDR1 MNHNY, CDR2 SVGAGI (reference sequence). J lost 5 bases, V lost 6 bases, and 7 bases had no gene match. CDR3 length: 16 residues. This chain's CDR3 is CASSGLAGGRGETQYF. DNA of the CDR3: TGTGCCAGCAGCGGACTAGCGGGAGGGCGGGGGGAGACCCAGTACTTC.

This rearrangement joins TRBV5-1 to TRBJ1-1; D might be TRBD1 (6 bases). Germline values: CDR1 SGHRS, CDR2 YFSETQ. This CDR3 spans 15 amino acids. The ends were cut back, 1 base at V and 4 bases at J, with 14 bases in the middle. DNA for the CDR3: TGCGCCAGCAGCTTGAAATCGGGGGGCGGCACTGAAGCTTTCTTT. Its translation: CASSLKSGGGTEAFF.

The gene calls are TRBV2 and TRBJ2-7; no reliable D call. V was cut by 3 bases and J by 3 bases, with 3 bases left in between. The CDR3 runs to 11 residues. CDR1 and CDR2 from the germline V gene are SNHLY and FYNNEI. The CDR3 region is CASSDFYEQYF. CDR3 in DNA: TGTGCCAGCAGTGACTTCTACGAGCAGTACTTC.

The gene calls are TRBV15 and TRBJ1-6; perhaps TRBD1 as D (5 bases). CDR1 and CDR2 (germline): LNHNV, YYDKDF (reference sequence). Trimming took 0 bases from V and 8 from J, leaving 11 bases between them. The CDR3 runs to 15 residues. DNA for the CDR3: TGTGCCACCAGCAGAGATCACGGGGGGGATTCACCCCTCCACTTT. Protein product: CATSRDHGGDSPLHF.

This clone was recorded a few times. CDR3 loop: CASSFDRGAEAFF. In DNA form, the CDR3 reads TGTGCCAGCAGCTTTGACAGGGGGGCTGAAGCTTTCTTT. V gene TRBV7-2 combines with J gene TRBJ1-1, with 9 bases fitting TRBD1. V shed 3 bases, J shed 6 bases, and the junction held 2 bases outside the gene matches. The germline V gene has CDR1 SGHTA and CDR2 FQGNSA. The length of the CDR3 is 13 residues.

The CDR3 DNA is TGTGCCTGGAGTGTATGGAGCGGGAGAGGCCCAGAGACCCAGTACTTC. Its protein is CAWSVWSGRGPETQYF. The rearrangement joins TRBV30 to TRBJ2-5; 8 bases line up with TRBD2. Germline-derived CDR1 and CDR2 are GTSNPN and SVGIG (reference sequence). This CDR3 has 16 amino acids. V shed 0 bases, J shed 4 bases, and the junction held 10 bases outside the gene matches.

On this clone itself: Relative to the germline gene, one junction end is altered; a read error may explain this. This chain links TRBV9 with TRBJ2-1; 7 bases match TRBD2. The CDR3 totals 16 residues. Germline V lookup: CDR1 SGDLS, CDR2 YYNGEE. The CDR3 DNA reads TGTGCCAGCAGCGTAGCGGCGGGAGATCCCTACGATGAGCAGTTCTTC. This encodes CASSVAAGDPYDEQFF. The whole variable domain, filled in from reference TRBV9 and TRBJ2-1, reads DSGVTQTPKHLITATGQRVTLRCSPRSGDLSVYWYQQSLDQGLQFLIQYYNGEERAKGNILERFSAQQFPDLHSELNLSSLELGDSALYFCASSVAAGDPYDEQFFGPGTRLTVL.

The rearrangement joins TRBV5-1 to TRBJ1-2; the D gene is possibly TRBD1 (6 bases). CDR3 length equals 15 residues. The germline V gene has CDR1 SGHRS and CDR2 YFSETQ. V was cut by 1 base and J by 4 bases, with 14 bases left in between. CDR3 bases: TGCGCCAGCAGCTTGAAATCGGACAGCCTCTATGGCTACACCTTC. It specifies CASSLKSDSLYGYTF.

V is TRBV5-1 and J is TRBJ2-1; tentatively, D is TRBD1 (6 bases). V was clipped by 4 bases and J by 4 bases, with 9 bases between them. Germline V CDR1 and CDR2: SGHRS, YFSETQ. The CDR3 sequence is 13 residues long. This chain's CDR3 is CASSQDSYNEQFF. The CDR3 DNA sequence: TGCGCCAGCAGCCAGGACAGTTACAATGAGCAGTTCTTC.

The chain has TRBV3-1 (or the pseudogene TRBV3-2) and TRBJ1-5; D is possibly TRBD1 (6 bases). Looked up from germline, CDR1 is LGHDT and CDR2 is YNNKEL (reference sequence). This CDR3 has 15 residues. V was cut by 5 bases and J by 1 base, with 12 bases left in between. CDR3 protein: CASSSDRSSNQPQHF. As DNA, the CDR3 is TGTGCCAGCAGCTCCGACAGGTCGAGCAATCAGCCCCAGCATTTT.

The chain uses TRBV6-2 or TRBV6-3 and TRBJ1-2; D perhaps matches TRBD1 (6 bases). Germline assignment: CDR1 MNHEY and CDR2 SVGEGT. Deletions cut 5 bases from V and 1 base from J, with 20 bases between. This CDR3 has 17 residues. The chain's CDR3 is CASSKPHWGRLNYGYTF. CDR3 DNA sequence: TGTGCCAGCAGTAAACCCCATTGGGGGCGACTTAACTATGGCTACACCTTC.

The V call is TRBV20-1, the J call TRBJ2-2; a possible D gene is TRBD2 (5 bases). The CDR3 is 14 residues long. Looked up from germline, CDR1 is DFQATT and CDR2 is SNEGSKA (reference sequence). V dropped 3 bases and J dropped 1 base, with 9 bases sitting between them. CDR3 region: CSASFSVNTGELFF. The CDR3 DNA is TGCAGTGCTAGTTTTAGCGTGAACACCGGGGAGCTGTTTTTT.

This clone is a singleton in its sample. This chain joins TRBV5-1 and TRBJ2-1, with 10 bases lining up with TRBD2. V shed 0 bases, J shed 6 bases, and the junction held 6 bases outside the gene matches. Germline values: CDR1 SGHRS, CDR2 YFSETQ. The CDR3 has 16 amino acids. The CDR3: CASSLGASGRGNEQFF. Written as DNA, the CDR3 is TGCGCCAGCAGCTTGGGCGCTAGCGGGAGAGGCAATGAGCAGTTCTTC.

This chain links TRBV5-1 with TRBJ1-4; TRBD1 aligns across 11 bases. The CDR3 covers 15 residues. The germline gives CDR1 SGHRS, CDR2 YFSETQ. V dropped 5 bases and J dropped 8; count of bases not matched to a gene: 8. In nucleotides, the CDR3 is TGCGCCAGCAGACCAAGGACAGGGGGCGAGGAAAAACTGTTTTTT. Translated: CASRPRTGGEEKLFF.

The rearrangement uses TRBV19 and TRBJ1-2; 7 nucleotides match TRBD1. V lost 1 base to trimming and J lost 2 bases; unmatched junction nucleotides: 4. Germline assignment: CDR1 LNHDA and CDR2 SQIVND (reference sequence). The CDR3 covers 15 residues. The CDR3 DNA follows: TGTGCCAGTAGTATAGTCACAGGGGCGAACTATGGCTACACCTTC. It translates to CASSIVTGANYGYTF.

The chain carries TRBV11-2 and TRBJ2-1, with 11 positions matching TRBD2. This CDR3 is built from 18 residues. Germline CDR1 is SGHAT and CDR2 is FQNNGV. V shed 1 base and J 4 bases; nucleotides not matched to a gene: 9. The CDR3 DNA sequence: TGTGCCAGCAGCTTAGGAAAGGTAGCGGGAGGGAAATACAATGAGCAGTTCTTC. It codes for CASSLGKVAGGKYNEQFF.

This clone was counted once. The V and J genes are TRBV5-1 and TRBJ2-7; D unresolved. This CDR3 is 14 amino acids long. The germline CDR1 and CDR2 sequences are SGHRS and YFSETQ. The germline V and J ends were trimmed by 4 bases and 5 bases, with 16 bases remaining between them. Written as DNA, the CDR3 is TGCGCCAGCAGCCCCACTTCATATAACCACGAGCAGTACTTC. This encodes CASSPTSYNHEQYF.

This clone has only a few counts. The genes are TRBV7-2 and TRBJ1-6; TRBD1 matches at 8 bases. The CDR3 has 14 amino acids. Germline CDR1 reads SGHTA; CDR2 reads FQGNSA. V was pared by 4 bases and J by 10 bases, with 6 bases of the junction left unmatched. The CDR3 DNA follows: TGTGCCAGCAGCTCCGACAGGGGCTACTCACCCCTCCACTTT. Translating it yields CASSSDRGYSPLHF.